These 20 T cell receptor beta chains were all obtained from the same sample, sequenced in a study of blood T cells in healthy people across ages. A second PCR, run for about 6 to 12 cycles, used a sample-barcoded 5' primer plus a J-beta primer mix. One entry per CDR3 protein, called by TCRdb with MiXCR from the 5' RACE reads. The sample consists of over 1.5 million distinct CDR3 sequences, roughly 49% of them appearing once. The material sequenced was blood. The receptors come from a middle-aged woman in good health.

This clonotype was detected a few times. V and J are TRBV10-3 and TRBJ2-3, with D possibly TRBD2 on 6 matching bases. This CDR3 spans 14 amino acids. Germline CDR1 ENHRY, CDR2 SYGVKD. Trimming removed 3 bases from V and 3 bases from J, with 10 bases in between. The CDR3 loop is CAISDLAPTDTQYF. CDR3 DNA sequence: TGTGCCATCAGTGACCTAGCGCCGACAGATACGCAGTATTTT.

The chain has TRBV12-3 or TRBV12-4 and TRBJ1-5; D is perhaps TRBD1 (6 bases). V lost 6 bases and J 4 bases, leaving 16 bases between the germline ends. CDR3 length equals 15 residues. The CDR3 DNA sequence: TGTGCCAGCAGACCGGGACACCCTATGAATCAGCCCCAGCATTTT. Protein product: CASRPGHPMNQPQHF.

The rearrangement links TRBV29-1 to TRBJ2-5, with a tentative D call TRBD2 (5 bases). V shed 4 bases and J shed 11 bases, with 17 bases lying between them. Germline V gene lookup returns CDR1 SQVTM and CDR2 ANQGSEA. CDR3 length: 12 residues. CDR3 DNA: TGCAGCGTTGTTGTACAATTGAGGGAGCAGTACTTC. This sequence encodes CSVVVQLREQYF. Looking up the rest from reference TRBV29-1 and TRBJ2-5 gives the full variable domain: SAVISQKPSRDICQRGTSLTIQCQVDSQVTMMFWYRQQPGQSLTLIATANQGSEATYESGFVIDKFPISRPNLTFSTLTVSNMSPEDSSIYLCSVVVQLREQYFGPGTRLLVL.

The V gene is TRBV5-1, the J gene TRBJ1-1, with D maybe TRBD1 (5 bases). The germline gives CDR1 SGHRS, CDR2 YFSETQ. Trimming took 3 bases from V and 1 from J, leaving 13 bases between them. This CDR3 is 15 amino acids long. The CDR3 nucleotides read TGCGCCAGCAGCTCGGGACGGGAACAGAACACTGAAGCTTTCTTT. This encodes CASSSGREQNTEAFF.

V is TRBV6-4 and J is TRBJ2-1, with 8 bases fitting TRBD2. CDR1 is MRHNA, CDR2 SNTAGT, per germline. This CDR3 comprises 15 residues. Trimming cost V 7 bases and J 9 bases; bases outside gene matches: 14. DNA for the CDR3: TGTGCCAGCACCCCCAGCGGGGGACGCACTGGTGAGCAGTTCTTC. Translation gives CASTPSGGRTGEQFF.

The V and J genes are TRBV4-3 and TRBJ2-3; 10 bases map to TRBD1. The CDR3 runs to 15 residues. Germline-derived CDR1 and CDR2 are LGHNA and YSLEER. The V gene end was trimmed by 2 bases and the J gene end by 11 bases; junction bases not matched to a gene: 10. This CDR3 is CASSQSTGGLEEQYF. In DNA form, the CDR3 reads TGCGCCAGCAGCCAATCGACAGGGGGCCTGGAAGAGCAGTATTTT.

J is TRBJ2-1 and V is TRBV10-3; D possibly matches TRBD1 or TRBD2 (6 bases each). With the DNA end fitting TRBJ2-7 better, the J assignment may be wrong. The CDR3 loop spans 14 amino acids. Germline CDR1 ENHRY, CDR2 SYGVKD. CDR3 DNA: TGTGCCAGCTTACCGGTCGGGGGCTACAATGAGCAGTACTTC. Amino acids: CASLPVGGYNEQYF.

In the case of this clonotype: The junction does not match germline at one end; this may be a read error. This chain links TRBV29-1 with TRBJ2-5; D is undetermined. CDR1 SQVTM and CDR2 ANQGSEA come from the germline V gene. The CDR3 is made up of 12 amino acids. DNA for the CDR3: TGCATCGTTCAACAGCTAGGGGAGACCCAGTACTTC. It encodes CIVQQLGETQYF.

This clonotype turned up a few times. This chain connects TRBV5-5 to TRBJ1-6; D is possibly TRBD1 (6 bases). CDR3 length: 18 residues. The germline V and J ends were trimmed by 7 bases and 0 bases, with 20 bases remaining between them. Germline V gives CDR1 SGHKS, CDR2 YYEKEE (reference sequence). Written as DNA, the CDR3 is TGTGCCAGCGGATCGGGGACACAGAGCGGCTCCTATAATTCACCCCTCCACTTT. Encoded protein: CASGSGTQSGSYNSPLHF.

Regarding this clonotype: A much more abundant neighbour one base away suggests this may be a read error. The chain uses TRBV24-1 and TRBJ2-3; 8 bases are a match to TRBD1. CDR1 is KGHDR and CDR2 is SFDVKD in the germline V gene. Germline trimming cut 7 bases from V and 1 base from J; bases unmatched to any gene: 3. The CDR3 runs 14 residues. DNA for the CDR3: TGTGCCACCAGGGAGACAGGGGGCACAGATACGCAGTATTTT. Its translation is CATRETGGTDTQYF.

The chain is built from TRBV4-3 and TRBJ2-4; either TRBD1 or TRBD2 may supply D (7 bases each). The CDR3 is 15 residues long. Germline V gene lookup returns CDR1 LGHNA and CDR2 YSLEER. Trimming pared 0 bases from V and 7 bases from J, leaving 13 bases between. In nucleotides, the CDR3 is TGCGCCAGCAGCCAAGACGGGGGAGGGGGCAACATTCAGTACTTC. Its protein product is CASSQDGGGGNIQYF.

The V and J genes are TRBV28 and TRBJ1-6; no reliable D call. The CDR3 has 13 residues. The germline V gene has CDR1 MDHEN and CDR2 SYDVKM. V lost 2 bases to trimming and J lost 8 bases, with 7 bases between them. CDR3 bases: TGTGCCAGCAGTTTAGTCGGGTATTCACCCCTCCACTTT. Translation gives CASSLVGYSPLHF.

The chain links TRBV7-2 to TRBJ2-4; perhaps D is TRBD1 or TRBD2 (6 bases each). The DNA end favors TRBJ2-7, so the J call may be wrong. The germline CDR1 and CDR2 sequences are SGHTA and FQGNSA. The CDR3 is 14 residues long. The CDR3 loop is CASSAPGARGEQYF. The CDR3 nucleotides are TGTGCCAGCAGCGCCCCGGGGGCTAGAGGCGAGCAGTACTTC.

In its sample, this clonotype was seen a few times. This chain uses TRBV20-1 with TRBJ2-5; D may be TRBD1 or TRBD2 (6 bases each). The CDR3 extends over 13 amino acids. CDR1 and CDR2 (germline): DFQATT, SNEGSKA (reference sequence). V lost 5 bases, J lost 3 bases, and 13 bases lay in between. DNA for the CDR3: TGCAGTGCTCCTCGGGGGCAGAAAGAGACCCAGTACTTC. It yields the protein CSAPRGQKETQYF.

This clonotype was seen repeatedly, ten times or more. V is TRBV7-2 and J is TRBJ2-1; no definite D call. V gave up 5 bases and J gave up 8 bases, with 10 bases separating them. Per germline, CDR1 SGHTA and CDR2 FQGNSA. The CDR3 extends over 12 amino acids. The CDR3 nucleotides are TGTGCCAGCAGCCCCTACAGAGATGAGCAGTTCTTC. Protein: CASSPYRDEQFF.

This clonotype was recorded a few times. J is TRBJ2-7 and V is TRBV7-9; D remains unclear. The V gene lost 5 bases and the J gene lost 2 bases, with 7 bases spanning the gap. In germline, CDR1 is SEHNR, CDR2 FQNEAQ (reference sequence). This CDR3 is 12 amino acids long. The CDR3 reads CASSQITYEQYF. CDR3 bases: TGTGCCAGCAGCCAGATCACCTACGAGCAGTACTTC.

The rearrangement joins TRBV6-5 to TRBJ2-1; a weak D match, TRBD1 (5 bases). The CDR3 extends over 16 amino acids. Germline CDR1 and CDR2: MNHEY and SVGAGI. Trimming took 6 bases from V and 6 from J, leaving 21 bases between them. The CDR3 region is CASSLHAGQTLNEQFF. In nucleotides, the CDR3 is TGTGCCAGCAGCCTACATGCTGGACAAACCCTCAATGAGCAGTTCTTC.

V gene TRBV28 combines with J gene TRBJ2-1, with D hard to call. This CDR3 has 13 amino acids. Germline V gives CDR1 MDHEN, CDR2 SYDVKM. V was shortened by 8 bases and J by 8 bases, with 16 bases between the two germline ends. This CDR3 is CASWAALHHEQFF. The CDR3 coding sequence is TGTGCCAGCTGGGCGGCATTGCACCATGAGCAGTTCTTC.

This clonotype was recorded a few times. CDR3 residues: CSVFNSGANVLTF. CDR3 bases: TGCAGCGTTTTCAACTCTGGGGCCAACGTCCTGACTTTC. V is TRBV29-1 and J is TRBJ2-6, with D uncertain. Germline loops: CDR1 SQVTM, CDR2 ANQGSEA. V shed 5 bases and J shed 0 bases, with 5 bases lying between them. The CDR3 covers 13 residues.

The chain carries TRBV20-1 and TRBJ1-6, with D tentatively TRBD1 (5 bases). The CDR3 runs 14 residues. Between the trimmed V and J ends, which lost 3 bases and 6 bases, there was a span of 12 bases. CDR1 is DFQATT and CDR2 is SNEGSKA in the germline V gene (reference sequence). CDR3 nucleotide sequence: TGCAGTGCTAGGTATCCCAGGGTTAATTCACCCCTCCACTTT. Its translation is CSARYPRVNSPLHF.